These 17 T cell receptor beta chains originate from one sample sequenced in a study of blood T cell repertoires in COVID-19. Libraries were prepared by immunoSEQ multiplex PCR; TCRdb keeps only in-frame clonotypes and omits some of them. The table lists roughly 400,000 clones, approximately 91% of them singletons. Sequencing used PBMCs or T cells enriched from blood (not recorded which). These receptor sequences come from a woman aged 40 to 50 with acute COVID-19.

V usage is TRBV30 and J usage is TRBJ1-3; D remains unclear. Germline lookup yields CDR1 GTSNPN and CDR2 SVGIG (reference sequence). V was clipped by 0 bases and J by 4 bases, with 13 bases between them. This CDR3 is 15 amino acids long. CDR3 coding DNA: TGTGCCTGGAGTGTCTCATCCGGGTACGGAAACACCATATATTTT. Protein: CAWSVSSGYGNTIYF.

The chain has TRBV5-1 and TRBJ2-7; D is possibly TRBD1 (5 bases). Germline V gene lookup returns CDR1 SGHRS and CDR2 YFSETQ. CDR3 length: 14 residues. Trimming removed 0 bases at V and 8 bases at J, with 15 bases between. The CDR3 sequence: CASSLGRADTKQYF. As DNA, the CDR3 is TGCGCCAGCAGCTTGGGCAGGGCGGATACGAAGCAGTACTTC.

This chain links TRBV5-8 with TRBJ2-7; 8 nucleotides agree with TRBD1. CDR1 is SGHTS and CDR2 is YDEGEE in the germline V gene. The CDR3 is made up of 16 amino acids. J gave up 5 bases and V 4 bases, and 14 bases lay outside the gene matches. CDR3 nucleotides: TGTGCCAGCAGCCCGTGGACAGGGAGCATCGTAAACGAGCAGTACTTC. Translating gives CASSPWTGSIVNEQYF.

The chain combines TRBV15 with TRBJ2-3; 9 positions agree with TRBD1. CDR1 is LNHNV and CDR2 is YYDKDF in the germline V gene (reference sequence). V was pared by 2 bases and J by 4 bases, with 10 bases of the junction left unmatched. The CDR3 runs to 17 residues. For the CDR3, the DNA is TGTGCCACCAGCAGACTTATTGACAGGGGGGTCGCAGATACGCAGTATTTT. Protein product: CATSRLIDRGVADTQYF. Drawing the rest from reference TRBV15 and TRBJ2-3, the complete variable domain is DAMVIQNPRYQVTQFGKPVTLSCSQTLNHNVMYWYQQKSSQAPKLLFHYYDKDFNNEADTPDNFQSRRPNTSFCFLDIRSPGLGDTAMYLCATSRLIDRGVADTQYFGPGTRLTVL.

The rearrangement links TRBV27 to TRBJ1-5, with D perhaps TRBD1 (5 bases). The CDR3 extends over 14 amino acids. Deletions cut 3 bases from V and 4 bases from J, with 10 bases between. The germline gives CDR1 MNHEY, CDR2 SMNVEV (reference sequence). CDR3 nucleotides: TGTGCCAGCAGTTTTTCGGGGGTGAATCAGCCCCAGCATTTT. It yields the protein CASSFSGVNQPQHF.

The V call is TRBV27, the J call TRBJ2-5; TRBD2 agrees at 8 bases. The CDR3 is 13 residues long. Per germline, CDR1 MNHEY and CDR2 SMNVEV (reference sequence). V was clipped by 5 bases and J by 5 bases; unmatched bases: 4. Here the CDR3 reads CASSRGGVETQYF. The CDR3 DNA sequence: TGTGCCAGCAGTCGGGGGGGGGTCGAGACCCAGTACTTC.

The V call is TRBV27, the J call TRBJ2-7, with 7 bases that match TRBD1. The V gene's germline CDR1 is MNHEY and CDR2 SMNVEV (reference sequence). V gave up 3 bases and J gave up 6 bases; unmatched junction bases: 5. The length of the CDR3 is 13 residues. The CDR3 protein is CASSFTGVGEQYF. DNA for the CDR3: TGTGCCAGCAGTTTCACAGGGGTAGGCGAGCAGTACTTC.

The chain has TRBV27 and TRBJ2-5; 11 nucleotides match TRBD2. Germline trimming cut 5 bases from V and 9 bases from J; bases unmatched to any gene: 14. The CDR3 covers 16 residues. Germline V CDR1 and CDR2: MNHEY, SMNVEV (reference sequence). CDR3 nucleotide sequence: TGTGCCAGCAGTCCGGGACTAGCGGCCAATCGGGAGGCCCAGTACTTC. This encodes CASSPGLAANREAQYF.

This chain uses TRBV19 with TRBJ2-1; TRBD1 aligns across 9 bases. The trim removed 3 bases at V and 7 bases at J, leaving 7 bases unmatched. Germline V CDR1 and CDR2: LNHDA, SQIVND (reference sequence). The CDR3 contains 15 residues. The CDR3 loop reads CASSIHRGRLNEQFF. The CDR3 DNA is TGTGCCAGTAGTATCCACAGGGGGCGTTTGAATGAGCAGTTCTTC.

The CDR3 DNA reads as TGCGCCAGCAGCTTGCAAGGGGTTGGCGGGGAGCTGTTTTTT. The encoded protein is CASSLQGVGGELFF. V gene TRBV5-1 combines with J gene TRBJ2-2, with D maybe TRBD1 (5 bases). The V and J ends lost 1 base and 7 bases respectively, with 11 bases between them. The CDR3 is 14 amino acids. CDR1 and CDR2 (germline): SGHRS, YFSETQ.

Worth noting for this clone: The same CDR3 also results from other DNA sequences found in this sample. The chain links TRBV7-9 to TRBJ1-2, with TRBD1 matching 7 bases. J lost 5 bases, V lost 5 bases, and 5 bases had no gene match. The CDR3 has 13 amino acids. Per germline, CDR1 SEHNR and CDR2 FQNEAQ (reference sequence). The chain's CDR3 is CASSLGTAYGYTF. The CDR3 DNA is TGTGCCAGCAGCCTAGGGACAGCGTATGGCTACACCTTC.

This chain connects TRBV5-1 to TRBJ2-5; D perhaps matches TRBD2 (5 bases). V was shortened by 2 bases and J by 2 bases, with 7 bases between the two germline ends. The V gene's germline CDR1 is SGHRS and CDR2 YFSETQ. This CDR3 is 13 amino acids long. CDR3 protein: CASSFGEQETQYF. The DNA for the CDR3 is TGCGCCAGCAGCTTCGGGGAACAAGAGACCCAGTACTTC.

This chain joins TRBV5-1 and TRBJ2-5; a weak D match, TRBD2 (5 bases). Trimming removed 1 base from V and 4 bases from J, with 8 bases in between. Per the germline V gene, CDR1 is SGHRS and CDR2 is YFSETQ. The length of the CDR3 is 13 residues. Here the CDR3 DNA reads TGCGCCAGCAGCTTGAGCGGAGGAGAGACCCAGTACTTC. Protein: CASSLSGGETQYF. The whole variable domain, remainder taken from reference TRBV5-1 and TRBJ2-5, is KAGVTQTPRYLIKTRGQQVTLSCSPISGHRSVSWYQQTPGQGLQFLFEYFSETQRNKGNFPGRFSGRQFSNSRSEMNVSTLELGDSALYLCASSLSGGETQYFGPGTRLLVL.

The chain carries TRBV5-1 and TRBJ2-2; D possibly corresponds to TRBD1 (6 bases). The CDR3 is made up of 16 amino acids. The germline V gene encodes CDR1 SGHRS and CDR2 YFSETQ. The V gene lost 1 base and the J gene lost 0 bases, with 10 bases spanning the gap. CDR3 protein: CASSLNSGANTGELFF. CDR3 coding DNA: TGCGCCAGCAGCTTGAACTCAGGGGCGAACACCGGGGAGCTGTTTTTT.

The rearrangement uses TRBV5-1 and TRBJ2-7, with 9 bases identical to TRBD2. With V trimmed by 1 base and J by 4 bases, 6 bases remained unmatched. This CDR3 is 15 amino acids long. Germline values: CDR1 SGHRS, CDR2 YFSETQ. DNA for the CDR3: TGCGCCAGCAGCTTGCTGGCGGGGGGGATATACGAGCAGTACTTC. It codes for CASSLLAGGIYEQYF.

The CDR3 protein is CASKGGAGANTGELFF. The CDR3 DNA reads TGTGCCAGTAAAGGCGGGGCGGGGGCGAACACCGGGGAGCTGTTTTTT. This chain joins TRBV19 and TRBJ2-2, with 7 bases aligning to TRBD2. From germline, CDR1 is LNHDA and CDR2 SQIVND (reference sequence). The CDR3 contains 16 residues. The junction had 8 bases not matched to a gene; V was cut back by 7 bases and J by 0 bases.

V and J are TRBV18 and TRBJ1-2, with D possibly matching TRBD1 (5 bases). The CDR3 runs 13 residues. Trimming removed 6 bases from V and 8 bases from J, with 16 bases in between. The germline CDR1 and CDR2 sequences are KGHSH and LQKENI. The CDR3 DNA follows: TGTGCCAGCTCTAAGGGACTGACGGTGGGCTACACCTTC. This codes for CASSKGLTVGYTF.